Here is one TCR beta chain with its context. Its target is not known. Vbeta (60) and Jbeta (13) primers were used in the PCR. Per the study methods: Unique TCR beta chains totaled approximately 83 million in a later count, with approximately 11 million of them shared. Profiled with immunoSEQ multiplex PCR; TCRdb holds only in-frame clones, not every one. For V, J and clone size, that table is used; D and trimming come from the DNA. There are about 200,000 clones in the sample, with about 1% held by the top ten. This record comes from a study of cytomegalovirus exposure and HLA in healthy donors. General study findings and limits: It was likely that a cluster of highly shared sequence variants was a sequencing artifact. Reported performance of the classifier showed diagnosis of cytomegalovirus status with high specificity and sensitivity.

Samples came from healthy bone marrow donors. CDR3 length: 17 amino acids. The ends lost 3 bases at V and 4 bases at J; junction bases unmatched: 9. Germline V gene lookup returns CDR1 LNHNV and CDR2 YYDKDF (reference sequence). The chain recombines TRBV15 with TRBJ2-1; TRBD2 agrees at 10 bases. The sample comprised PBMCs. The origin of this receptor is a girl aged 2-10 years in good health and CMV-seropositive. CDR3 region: CATSSPTTSGKYNEQFF. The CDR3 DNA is TGTGCCACCAGCAGTCCAACTACTAGCGGGAAATACAATGAGCAGTTCTTC.